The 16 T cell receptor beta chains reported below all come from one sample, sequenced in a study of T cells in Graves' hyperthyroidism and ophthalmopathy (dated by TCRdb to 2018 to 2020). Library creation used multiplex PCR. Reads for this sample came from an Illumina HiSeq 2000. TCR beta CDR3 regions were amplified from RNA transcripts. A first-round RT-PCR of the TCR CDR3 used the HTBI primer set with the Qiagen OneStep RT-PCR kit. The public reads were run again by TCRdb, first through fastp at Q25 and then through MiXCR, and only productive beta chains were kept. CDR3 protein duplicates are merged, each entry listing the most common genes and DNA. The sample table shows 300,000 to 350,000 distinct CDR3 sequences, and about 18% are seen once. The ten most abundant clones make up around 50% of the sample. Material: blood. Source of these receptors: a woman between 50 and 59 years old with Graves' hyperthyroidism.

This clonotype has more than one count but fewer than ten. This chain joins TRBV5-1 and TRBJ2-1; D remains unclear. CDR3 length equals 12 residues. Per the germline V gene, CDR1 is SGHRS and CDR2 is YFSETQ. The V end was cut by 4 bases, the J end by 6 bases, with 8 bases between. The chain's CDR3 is CASSGSSNEQFF. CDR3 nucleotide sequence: TGCGCCAGCAGCGGCAGTTCCAATGAGCAGTTCTTC.

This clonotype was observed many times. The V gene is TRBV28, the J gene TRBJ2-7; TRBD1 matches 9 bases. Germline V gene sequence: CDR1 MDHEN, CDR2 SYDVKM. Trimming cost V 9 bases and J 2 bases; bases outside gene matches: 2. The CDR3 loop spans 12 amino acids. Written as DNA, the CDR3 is TGTGCCAGTCGACAGGGGGCCTACGAGCAGTACTTC. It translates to CASRQGAYEQYF.

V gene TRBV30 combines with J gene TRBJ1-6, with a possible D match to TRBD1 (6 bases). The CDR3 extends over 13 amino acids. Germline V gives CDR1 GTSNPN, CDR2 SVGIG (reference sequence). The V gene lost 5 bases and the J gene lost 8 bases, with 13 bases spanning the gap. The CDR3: CAWGTGLHSPLHF. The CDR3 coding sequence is TGTGCCTGGGGAACAGGGTTGCATTCACCCCTCCACTTT.

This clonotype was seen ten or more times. The chain's CDR3 is CASSPSGSETQYF. The DNA of the CDR3 is TGTGCCAGCTCACCTTCAGGGTCCGAGACCCAGTACTTC. V is TRBV18 and J is TRBJ2-5; D may be TRBD1 (5 bases). V was pared by 3 bases and J by 5 bases, with 10 bases between. The CDR3 totals 13 residues. The V gene's germline CDR1 is KGHSH and CDR2 LQKENI.

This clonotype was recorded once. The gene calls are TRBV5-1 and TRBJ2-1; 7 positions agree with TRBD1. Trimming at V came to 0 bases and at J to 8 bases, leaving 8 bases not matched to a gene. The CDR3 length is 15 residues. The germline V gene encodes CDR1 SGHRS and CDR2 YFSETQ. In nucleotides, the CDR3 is TGCGCCAGCAGCTTGGATGGCAGGGGGTCGGATGAGCAGTTCTTC. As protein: CASSLDGRGSDEQFF.

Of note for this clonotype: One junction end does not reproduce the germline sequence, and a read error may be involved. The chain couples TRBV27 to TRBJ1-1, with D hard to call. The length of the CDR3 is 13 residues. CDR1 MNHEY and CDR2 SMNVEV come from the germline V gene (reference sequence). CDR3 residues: CASREHTNTEVFF. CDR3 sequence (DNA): TGTGCCAGCAGGGAACATACGAACACTGAAGTTTTCTTT.

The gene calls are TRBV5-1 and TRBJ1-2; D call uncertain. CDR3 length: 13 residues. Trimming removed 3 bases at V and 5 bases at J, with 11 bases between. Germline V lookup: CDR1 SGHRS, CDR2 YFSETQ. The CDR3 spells CASSSEGWYGYTF. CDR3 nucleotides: TGCGCCAGCAGCTCGGAGGGTTGGTATGGCTACACCTTC.

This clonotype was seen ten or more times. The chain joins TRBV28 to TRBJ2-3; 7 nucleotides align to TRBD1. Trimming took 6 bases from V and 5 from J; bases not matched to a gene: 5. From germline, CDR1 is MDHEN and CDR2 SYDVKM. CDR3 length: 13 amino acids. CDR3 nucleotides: TGTGCCAGCAGCCGCCAGGGGGAAGATACGCAGTATTTT. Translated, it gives CASSRQGEDTQYF.

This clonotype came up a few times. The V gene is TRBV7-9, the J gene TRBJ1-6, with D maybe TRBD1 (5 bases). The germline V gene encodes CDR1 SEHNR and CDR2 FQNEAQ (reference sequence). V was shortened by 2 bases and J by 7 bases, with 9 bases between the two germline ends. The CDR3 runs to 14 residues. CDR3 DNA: TGTGCCAGCAGCTTACAGGGTACGAATTCACCCCTCCACTTT. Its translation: CASSLQGTNSPLHF.

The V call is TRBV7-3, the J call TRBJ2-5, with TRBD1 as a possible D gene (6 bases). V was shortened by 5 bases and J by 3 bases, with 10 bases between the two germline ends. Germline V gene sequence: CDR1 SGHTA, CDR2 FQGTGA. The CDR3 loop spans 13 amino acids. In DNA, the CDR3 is TGTGCCAGCAGCACTAACAGGGAAGAGACCCAGTACTTC. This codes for CASSTNREETQYF.

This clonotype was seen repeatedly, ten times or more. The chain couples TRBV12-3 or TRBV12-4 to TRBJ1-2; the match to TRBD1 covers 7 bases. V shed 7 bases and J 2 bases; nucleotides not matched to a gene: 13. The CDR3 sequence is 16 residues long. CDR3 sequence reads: CASNNGEQGINYGYTF. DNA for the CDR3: TGTGCCAGCAATAACGGCGAACAGGGGATAAACTATGGCTACACCTTC.

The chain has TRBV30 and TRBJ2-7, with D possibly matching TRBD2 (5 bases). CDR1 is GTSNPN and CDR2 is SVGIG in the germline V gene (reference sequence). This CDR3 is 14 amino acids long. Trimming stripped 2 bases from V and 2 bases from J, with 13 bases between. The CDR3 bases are TGTGCCTGGAGTCCGTTTCCGGAGGCCTACGAGCAGTACTTC. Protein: CAWSPFPEAYEQYF.

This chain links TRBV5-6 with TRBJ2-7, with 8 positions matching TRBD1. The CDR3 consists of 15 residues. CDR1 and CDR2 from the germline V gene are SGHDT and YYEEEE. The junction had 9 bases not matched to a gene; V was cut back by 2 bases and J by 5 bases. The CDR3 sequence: CASSFSQGAVNEQYV. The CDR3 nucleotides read TGTGCCAGCAGCTTTAGTCAGGGGGCGGTGAACGAGCAGTACGTC.

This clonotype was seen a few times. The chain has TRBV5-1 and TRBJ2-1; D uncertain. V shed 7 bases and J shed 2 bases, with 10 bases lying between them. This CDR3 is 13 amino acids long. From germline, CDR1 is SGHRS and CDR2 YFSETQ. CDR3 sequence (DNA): TGCGCCAGCGCCGCGGTGCCCTACAATGAGCAGTTCTTC. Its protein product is CASAAVPYNEQFF.

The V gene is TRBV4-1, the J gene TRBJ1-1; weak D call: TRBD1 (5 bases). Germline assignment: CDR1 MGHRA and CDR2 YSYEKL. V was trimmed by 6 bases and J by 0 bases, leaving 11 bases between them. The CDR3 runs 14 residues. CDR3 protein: CASSRDRLNTEAFF. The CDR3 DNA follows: TGCGCCAGCAGTCGGGACCGACTGAACACTGAAGCTTTCTTT.

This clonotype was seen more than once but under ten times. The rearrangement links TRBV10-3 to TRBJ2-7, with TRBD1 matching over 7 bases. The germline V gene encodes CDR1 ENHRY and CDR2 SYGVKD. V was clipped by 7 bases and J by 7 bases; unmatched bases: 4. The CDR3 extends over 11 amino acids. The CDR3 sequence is CAIKGAKEQYF. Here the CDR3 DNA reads TGTGCCATCAAGGGGGCTAAGGAGCAGTACTTC.